This T cell receptor beta chain is from a study of molecular identifiers for immune sequencing clone quantification. This clonotype was seen many times. The V gene lost 7 bases and the J gene lost 6 bases, with 15 bases spanning the gap. The germline gives CDR1 SEHNR, CDR2 FQNEAQ (reference sequence). The CDR3 is made up of 13 amino acids. One entry per CDR3 protein, called by TCRdb with MiXCR from the PCR reads. The table has over 300,000 distinct CDR3 sequences, roughly a quarter seen once. This chain connects TRBV7-9 to TRBJ1-1; D perhaps matches TRBD1 (5 bases). The receptor comes from a human donor in good health. Some libraries in this study had Jurkat cell RNA spiked in. The sample consisted of naive CD8+ T cells from blood, with Jurkat cell RNA spiked in. Subset reported: FACS-sorted CD8+CD4-CCR7+CD45RA+ naive T cells. The CDR3 reads CASIGRGNSEAFF. Here the CDR3 DNA reads TGTGCCAGCATAGGAAGGGGTAATTCTGAAGCTTTCTTT.